Presented here are 16 T cell receptor beta chains from one specimen sequenced in a study of OX40 agonist ivuxolimab in advanced cancers. Sequenced by immunoSEQ multiplex PCR; TCRdb stores in-frame clones only, minus some. This table has about 64,000 clones, about 88% appearing once. The starting material was CD4+ or CD8+ T cells sorted from blood, obtained in a trial of the OX40 agonist ivuxolimab. The source of these receptors is an adult with an advanced solid tumor such as melanoma, head and neck, liver or kidney cancer.

A note on this clone: Within the sample, other DNA sequences also encode this same CDR3. The V call is TRBV20-1, the J call TRBJ1-1; no clear D gene. The CDR3 sequence is 10 residues long. The germline V gene encodes CDR1 DFQATT and CDR2 SNEGSKA (reference sequence). Trimming removed 1 base at V and 7 bases at J, with 4 bases between. DNA for the CDR3: TGCAGTGCTAGAGTCAGTGAAGCTTTCTTT. Residues: CSARVSEAFF.

The chain uses TRBV6-4 and TRBJ2-3; a weak D match, TRBD2 (6 bases). The CDR3 is 15 residues long. Trimming pared 5 bases from V and 5 bases from J, leaving 17 bases between. Germline V lookup: CDR1 MRHNA, CDR2 SNTAGT. The CDR3 loop reads CASSPGDGGVDTQYF. The CDR3 DNA is TGTGCCAGCAGTCCGGGAGATGGCGGGGTAGATACGCAGTATTTT.

The chain employs TRBV5-1 and TRBJ2-3; TRBD1 aligns across 7 bases. The CDR3 covers 15 residues. V shed 5 bases, J shed 4 bases, and the junction held 10 bases outside the gene matches. The germline gives CDR1 SGHRS, CDR2 YFSETQ. The CDR3 sequence: CASRLSGTVPDTQYF. The DNA for the CDR3 is TGCGCCAGCAGACTATCCGGGACAGTGCCAGATACGCAGTATTTT.

J is TRBJ2-1 and V is TRBV7-9, with 11 bases aligning to TRBD2. After removal of 5 bases from V and 7 bases from J, the junction contained 4 bases not matched to a gene. The germline V gene has CDR1 SEHNR and CDR2 FQNEAQ (reference sequence). The CDR3 totals 14 residues. The CDR3 DNA sequence: TGTGCCAGCAGCCGGAGGACTAGCGGGAATGAGCAGTTCTTC. This gives the protein CASSRRTSGNEQFF.

V and J are TRBV6-5 and TRBJ2-7, with 8 positions matching TRBD1. Losses at the gene ends were 6 bases for V and 3 bases for J; bases not matched to a gene: 10. The CDR3 is made up of 15 amino acids. Germline lookup yields CDR1 MNHEY and CDR2 SVGAGI. As DNA, the CDR3 is TGTGCCAGCAGCAAGACCGGGACAGGAGTCTACGAGCAGTACTTC. Protein sequence: CASSKTGTGVYEQYF.

This clone occurred once. J is TRBJ2-7 and V is TRBV30, with TRBD2 matching 9 bases. J gave up 7 bases and V 4 bases, and 5 bases lay outside the gene matches. The germline gives CDR1 GTSNPN, CDR2 SVGIG (reference sequence). The CDR3 is made up of 12 amino acids. For the CDR3, the DNA is TGTGCCTGGACTAGCGGGACCAGGGAGCAGTACTTC. Protein sequence: CAWTSGTREQYF.

The V and J genes are TRBV4-2 and TRBJ1-5; TRBD1 agrees at 8 bases. V was clipped by 4 bases and J by 5 bases; unmatched bases: 7. This CDR3 has 15 amino acids. Germline V gene lookup returns CDR1 LGHNA and CDR2 YNFKEQ. The CDR3 sequence is CASSRNQGADQPQHF. CDR3 bases: TGTGCCAGCAGCCGCAACCAGGGGGCGGATCAGCCCCAGCATTTT.

In the case of this clone: The junction differs from germline at one of its ends, possibly a read error. The chain joins TRBV4-1 to TRBJ1-4, with TRBD1 as a possible D gene (5 bases). This CDR3 comprises 17 residues. The germline CDR1 and CDR2 sequences are MGHRA and YSYEKL. The CDR3 sequence is CASTRGVRAATNEELFF. Here the CDR3 DNA reads TGCGCCAGCACGCGGGGGGTGAGGGCAGCAACTAATGAAGAACTGTTTTTT.

The CDR3 here is CASSLSSFLGHLNTEAFF. The CDR3 nucleotides read TGCGCCAGCAGCCTCTCCTCTTTCCTGGGACACCTGAACACTGAAGCTTTCTTT. This rearrangement joins TRBV4-1 to TRBJ1-1; TRBD1 might be the D (6 bases). Deletions cut 4 bases from V and 0 bases from J, with 21 bases between. The germline gives CDR1 MGHRA, CDR2 YSYEKL. CDR3 length: 18 amino acids.

The chain combines TRBV28 with TRBJ1-1; 7 bases are a match to TRBD1. J gave up 4 bases and V 2 bases, and 13 bases lay outside the gene matches. CDR1 is MDHEN, CDR2 SYDVKM, per germline. The CDR3 sequence is 17 residues long. In nucleotides, the CDR3 is TGTGCCAGCAGTTTACGAGGGACAGCGGGGAGGGGCACTGAAGCTTTCTTT. Protein: CASSLRGTAGRGTEAFF.

J is TRBJ2-7 and V is TRBV2; 7 positions agree with TRBD2. The V gene end was trimmed by 4 bases and the J gene end by 7 bases; junction bases not matched to a gene: 10. The V gene's germline CDR1 is SNHLY and CDR2 FYNNEI. The CDR3 loop spans 14 amino acids. This chain's CDR3 is CASSGGSGVWEQYF. As DNA, the CDR3 is TGTGCCAGCAGTGGCGGGAGCGGAGTATGGGAGCAGTACTTC.

The chain is built from TRBV7-9 and TRBJ1-2; D gene ambiguous. This CDR3 spans 13 amino acids. The germline CDR1 and CDR2 sequences are SEHNR and FQNEAQ (reference sequence). V was cut by 5 bases and J by 8 bases, with 15 bases left in between. The CDR3 DNA sequence: TGTGCCAGCAGCCCCCATGAGCAAACCGGCTACACCTTC. Translating it yields CASSPHEQTGYTF.

Remarks on this clone: This CDR3 is also generated by other DNA sequences in the sample. V usage is TRBV7-9 and J usage is TRBJ2-7; weak D call: TRBD1 (6 bases). Germline V lookup: CDR1 SEHNR, CDR2 FQNEAQ (reference sequence). The CDR3 covers 12 residues. Trimming pared 5 bases from V and 3 bases from J, leaving 8 bases between. CDR3 sequence: CASSLQGYEQYF. CDR3 in DNA: TGTGCCAGCAGCCTACAGGGCTACGAGCAGTACTTC.

The sample holds a few counts of this clone. The rearrangement uses TRBV10-3 and TRBJ2-1; D possibly matches TRBD1 or TRBD2 (5 bases each). The CDR3 extends over 11 amino acids. Germline CDR1 is ENHRY and CDR2 is SYGVKD. V dropped 5 bases and J dropped 9 bases, with 8 bases sitting between them. The CDR3 is CAISPGTEQFF. The CDR3 coding sequence is TGTGCCATCAGTCCCGGGACTGAGCAGTTCTTC.

The gene calls are TRBV5-8 and TRBJ2-2, with D possibly matching TRBD1 (5 bases). Germline V gives CDR1 SGHTS, CDR2 YDEGEE. The CDR3 contains 13 residues. Trimming stripped 5 bases from V and 7 bases from J, with 12 bases between. For the CDR3, the DNA is TGTGCCAGCAGTTATGAAGGGGTCGGGGAGCTGTTTTTT. It yields the protein CASSYEGVGELFF.

This clone was recorded a few times. V is TRBV19 and J is TRBJ1-5; 7 bases match TRBD1. CDR3 size: 14 residues. V trimming: 7 bases; J trimming: 3 bases; junction bases outside the gene matches: 6. Looked up from germline, CDR1 is LNHDA and CDR2 is SQIVND (reference sequence). DNA for the CDR3: TGTGCCAGTAACCCGGGACAGATCAATCAGCCCCAGCATTTT. Its protein is CASNPGQINQPQHF. Filled out from reference TRBV19 and TRBJ1-5, the complete variable domain reads DGGITQSPKYLFRKEGQNVTLSCEQNLNHDAMYWYRQDPGQGLRLIYYSQIVNDFQKGDIAEGYSVSREKKESFPLTVTSAQKNPTAFYLCASNPGQINQPQHFGDGTRLSIL.